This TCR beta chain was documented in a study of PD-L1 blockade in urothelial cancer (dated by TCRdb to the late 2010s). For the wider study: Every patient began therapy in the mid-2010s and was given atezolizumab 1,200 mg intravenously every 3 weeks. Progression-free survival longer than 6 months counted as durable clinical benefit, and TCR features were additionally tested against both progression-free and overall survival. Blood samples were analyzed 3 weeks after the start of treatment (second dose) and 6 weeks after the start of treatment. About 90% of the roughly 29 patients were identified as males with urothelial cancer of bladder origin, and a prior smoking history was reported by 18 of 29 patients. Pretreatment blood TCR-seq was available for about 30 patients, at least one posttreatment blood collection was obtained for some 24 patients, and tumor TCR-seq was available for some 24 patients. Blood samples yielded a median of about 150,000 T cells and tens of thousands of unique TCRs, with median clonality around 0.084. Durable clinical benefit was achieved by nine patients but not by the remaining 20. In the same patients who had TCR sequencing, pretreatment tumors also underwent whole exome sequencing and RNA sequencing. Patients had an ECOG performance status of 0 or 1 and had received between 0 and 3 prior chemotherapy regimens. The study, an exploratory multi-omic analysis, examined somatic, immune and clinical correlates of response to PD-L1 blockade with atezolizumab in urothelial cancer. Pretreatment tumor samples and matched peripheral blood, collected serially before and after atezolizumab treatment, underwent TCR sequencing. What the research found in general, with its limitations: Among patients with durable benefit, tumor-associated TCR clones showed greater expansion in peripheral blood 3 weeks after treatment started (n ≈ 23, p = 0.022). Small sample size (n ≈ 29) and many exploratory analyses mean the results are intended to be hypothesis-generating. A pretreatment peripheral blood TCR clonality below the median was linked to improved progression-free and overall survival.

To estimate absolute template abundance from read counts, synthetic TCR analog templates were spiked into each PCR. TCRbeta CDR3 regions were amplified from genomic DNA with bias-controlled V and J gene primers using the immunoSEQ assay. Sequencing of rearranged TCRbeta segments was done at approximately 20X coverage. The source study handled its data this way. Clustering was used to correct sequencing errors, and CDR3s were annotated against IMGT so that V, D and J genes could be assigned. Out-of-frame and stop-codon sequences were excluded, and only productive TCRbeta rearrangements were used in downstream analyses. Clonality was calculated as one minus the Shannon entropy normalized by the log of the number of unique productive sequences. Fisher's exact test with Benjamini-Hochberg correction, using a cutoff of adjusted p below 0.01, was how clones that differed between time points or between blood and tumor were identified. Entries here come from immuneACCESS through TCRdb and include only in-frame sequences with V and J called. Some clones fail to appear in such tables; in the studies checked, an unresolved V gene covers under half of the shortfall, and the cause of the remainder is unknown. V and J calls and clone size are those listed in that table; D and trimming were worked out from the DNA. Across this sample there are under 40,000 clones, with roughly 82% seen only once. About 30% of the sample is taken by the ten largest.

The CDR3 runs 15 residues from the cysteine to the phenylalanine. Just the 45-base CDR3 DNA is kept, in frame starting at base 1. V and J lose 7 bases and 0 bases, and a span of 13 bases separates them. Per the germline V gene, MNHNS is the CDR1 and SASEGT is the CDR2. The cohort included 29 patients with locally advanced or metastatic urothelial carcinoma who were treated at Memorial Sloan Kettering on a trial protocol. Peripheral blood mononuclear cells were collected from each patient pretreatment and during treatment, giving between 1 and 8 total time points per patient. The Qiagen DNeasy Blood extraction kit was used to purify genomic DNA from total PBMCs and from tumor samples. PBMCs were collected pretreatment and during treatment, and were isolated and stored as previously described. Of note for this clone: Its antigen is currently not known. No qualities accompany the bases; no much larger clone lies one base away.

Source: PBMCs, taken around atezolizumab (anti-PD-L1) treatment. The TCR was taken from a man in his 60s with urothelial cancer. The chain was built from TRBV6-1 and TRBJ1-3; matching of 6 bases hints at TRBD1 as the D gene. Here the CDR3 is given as CASKATGHSGNTIYF. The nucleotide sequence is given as TGTGCCAGCAAGGCGACAGGCCACTCTGGAAACACCATATATTTT.